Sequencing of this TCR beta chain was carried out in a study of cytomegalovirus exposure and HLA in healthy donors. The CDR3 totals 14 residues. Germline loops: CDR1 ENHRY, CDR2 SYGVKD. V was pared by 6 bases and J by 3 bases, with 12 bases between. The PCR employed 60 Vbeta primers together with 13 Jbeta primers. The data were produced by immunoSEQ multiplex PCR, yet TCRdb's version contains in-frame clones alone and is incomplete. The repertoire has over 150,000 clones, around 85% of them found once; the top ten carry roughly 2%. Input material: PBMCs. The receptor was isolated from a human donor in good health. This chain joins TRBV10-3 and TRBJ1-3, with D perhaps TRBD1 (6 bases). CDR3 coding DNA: TGTGCCATCAGCCAGGGGACGATTGGAAACACCATATATTTT. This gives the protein CAISQGTIGNTIYF.